One and the same sample provided the 24 T cell receptor beta chains below, sequenced in a study of glioma-infiltrating T cells. TCR alpha and beta CDR3 regions were amplified from RNA using iRepertoire nested multiplex PCR. TCRdb re-called the multiplex PCR reads through MiXCR, storing one row per CDR3 protein. This sample carries about 380,000 distinct CDR3 sequences, roughly 41% of them seen once, and the ten largest clones take about 11%. Input material: glioma tissue, nonneoplastic brain tissue, or PBMCs (not recorded which). The receptors derive from a human donor with low-grade glioma or glioblastoma, undergoing nonglioma brain surgery, or in good health (not recorded which).

The chain joins TRBV12-3 or TRBV12-4 to TRBJ2-5; D not certain. Trimming shortened V by 7 bases and J by 2 bases, and 8 bases separated the two germline ends. The CDR3 consists of 12 residues. The CDR3 nucleotides are TGTGCCAGCACCATGGGGCAAGAGACCCAGTACTTC. It is translated as CASTMGQETQYF.

V and J are TRBV19 and TRBJ1-5; possible D gene TRBD1, 6 bases. Germline CDR1 reads LNHDA; CDR2 reads SQIVND (reference sequence). The CDR3 sequence is 17 residues long. With 1 base removed from V and 4 bases from J, the gap between germline ends came to 17 bases. CDR3 sequence: CASSIGGSGTINQPQHF. The CDR3 DNA follows: TGTGCCAGTAGTATAGGGGGCAGTGGGACAATTAATCAGCCCCAGCATTTT.

The chain has TRBV18 and TRBJ2-7; either TRBD1 or TRBD2 may supply D (5 bases each). V lost 5 bases to trimming and J lost 8 bases, with 22 bases between them. Germline CDR1 is KGHSH and CDR2 is LQKENI. The CDR3 loop spans 15 amino acids. This CDR3 is CASSKNGGILNKQYF. In DNA form, the CDR3 reads TGTGCCAGCTCAAAAAATGGGGGTATCCTAAACAAGCAGTACTTC.

The chain has TRBV29-1 and TRBJ1-2; D is possibly TRBD1 (6 bases). V was cut by 5 bases and J by 7 bases, with 14 bases left in between. CDR1 and CDR2 (germline): SQVTM, ANQGSEA. This CDR3 is 12 amino acids long. The CDR3 bases are TGCAGCGTTTCCGGGGGCCGGGTTGGCTACACCTTC. This encodes CSVSGGRVGYTF. The entire variable domain, with the rest obtained from reference TRBV29-1 and TRBJ1-2, is as follows: SAVISQKPSRDICQRGTSLTIQCQVDSQVTMMFWYRQQPGQSLTLIATANQGSEATYESGFVIDKFPISRPNLTFSTLTVSNMSPEDSSIYLCSVSGGRVGYTFGSGTRLTVV.

Concerning this clonotype: One end of the junction does not line up with germline, which may come from a read error. The V and J genes are TRBV6-5 and TRBJ1-1; the D gene is possibly TRBD1 (5 bases). Germline values: CDR1 MNHEY, CDR2 SVGAGI. CDR3 length: 12 amino acids. The CDR3 bases are TGTGCCATCAGTCAGGGAAGCACTGAAGCTTTCTTT. Translation: CAISQGSTEAFF.

The CDR3 DNA reads TGTGCCAGCTCACCTCTCCGGGGGATGACGCAGTATTTT. It encodes CASSPLRGMTQYF. The rearrangement joins TRBV18 to TRBJ2-3; TRBD2 might be the D (6 bases). The CDR3 is 13 residues long. Germline V gives CDR1 KGHSH, CDR2 LQKENI. The V end was cut by 3 bases, the J end by 9 bases, with 13 bases between.

This clonotype occurred many times. The V and J genes are TRBV6-1 and TRBJ2-7, with a tentative D call TRBD1 (5 bases). Germline V gene lookup returns CDR1 MNHNS and CDR2 SASEGT. Trimming stripped 1 base from V and 0 bases from J, with 10 bases between. There are 15 residues in the CDR3. CDR3 region: CASSEGYDSSYEQYF. CDR3 bases: TGTGCCAGCAGTGAAGGGTATGACAGCTCCTACGAGCAGTACTTC.

On this clonotype itself: With a much larger clone just one base away, this may be a read error. The rearrangement uses TRBV20-1 and TRBJ1-2, with D perhaps TRBD1 (5 bases). The germline gives CDR1 DFQATT, CDR2 SNEGSKA (reference sequence). The CDR3 runs to 12 residues. V was trimmed by 6 bases and J by 2 bases, leaving 10 bases between them. As DNA, the CDR3 is TGCAGTGCGGGACTGGGGAACTATGGCTACACCTTC. It translates to CSAGLGNYGYTF.

This clonotype was counted ten times or more. The rearrangement joins TRBV27 to TRBJ2-3, with D perhaps matching TRBD2 (5 bases). The CDR3 spans 16 residues. V shed 2 bases and J shed 3 bases, with 15 bases lying between them. CDR1 and CDR2 (germline): MNHEY, SMNVEV (reference sequence). The CDR3 here is CASSLVSPTGTDTQYF. Here the CDR3 DNA reads TGTGCCAGCAGTTTAGTGAGTCCAACGGGGACAGATACGCAGTATTTT.

This clonotype came up many times. V and J are TRBV4-1 and TRBJ1-1; a weak D match, TRBD1 (5 bases). CDR1 is MGHRA and CDR2 is YSYEKL in the germline V gene. With 1 base removed from V and 1 base from J, the gap between germline ends came to 10 bases. The CDR3 consists of 15 residues. CDR3 loop: CASSQGAGQNTEAFF. The CDR3 DNA reads as TGCGCCAGCAGCCAAGGGGCTGGACAGAACACTGAAGCTTTCTTT.

With regard to this clonotype: At one end, the junction sequence differs from germline, possibly due to a read error. The J gene is TRBJ2-1, the V gene TRBV7-9; 10 bases agree with TRBD1. CDR3 size: 15 residues. Germline V gene sequence: CDR1 SEHNR, CDR2 FQNEAQ (reference sequence). The CDR3 spells CASSLRQGAYDEQFF. The CDR3 DNA is TGTGCCAGCAGCTTGAGACAGGGGGCCTACGATGAGCAGTTCTTC.

The chain joins TRBV2 to TRBJ2-1; D call uncertain. The CDR3 runs to 15 residues. The V gene's germline CDR1 is SNHLY and CDR2 FYNNEI. The ends were cut back, 6 bases at V and 2 bases at J, with 14 bases in the middle. The CDR3: CASSLEFGAYNEQFF. The DNA for the CDR3 is TGTGCCAGCAGCCTGGAGTTTGGCGCCTACAATGAGCAGTTCTTC.

The CDR3 sequence is CASSFAGRAFF. CDR3 nucleotide sequence: TGTGCCAGCAGTTTCGCGGGAAGAGCTTTCTTT. This chain uses TRBV28 with TRBJ1-1; D uncertain. Looked up from germline, CDR1 is MDHEN and CDR2 is SYDVKM. The ends were cut back, 3 bases at V and 10 bases at J, with 9 bases in the middle. The CDR3 consists of 11 residues.

The gene calls are TRBV7-2 and TRBJ1-5, with no clear D. Germline CDR1 reads SGHTA; CDR2 reads FQGNSA. The CDR3 has 13 amino acids. Between the trimmed V and J ends, which lost 0 bases and 4 bases, there was a span of 4 bases. CDR3 in amino acids: CASSLAPNQPQHF. Here the CDR3 DNA reads TGTGCCAGCAGCTTAGCGCCAAATCAGCCCCAGCATTTT.

This clonotype showed up just a few times. This chain links TRBV11-2 with TRBJ2-7; TRBD1 agrees at 9 bases. V shed 5 bases and J 0 bases; nucleotides not matched to a gene: 2. Germline V lookup: CDR1 SGHAT, CDR2 FQNNGV. This CDR3 is 14 amino acids long. The CDR3 DNA is TGTGCCAGCAGCACGGGACAGGGCTCCTACGAGCAGTACTTC. Protein product: CASSTGQGSYEQYF. Full variable domain (outside the CDR3, taken from reference TRBV11-2 and TRBJ2-7): EAGVAQSPRYKIIEKRQSVAFWCNPISGHATLYWYQQILGQGPKLLIQFQNNGVVDDSQLPKDRFSAERLKGVDSTLKIQPAKLEDSAVYLCASSTGQGSYEQYFGPGTRLTVT.

A few counts support this clonotype. The chain couples TRBV7-8 to TRBJ2-2; weak D call: TRBD2 (5 bases). Deletions cut 5 bases from V and 3 bases from J, with 13 bases between. Germline-derived CDR1 and CDR2 are SGHVS and FQNEAQ. This CDR3 has 15 residues. CDR3 in DNA: TGTGCCAGCAGCCCTGACGGAGGAGACACCGGGGAGCTGTTTTTT. This translates into CASSPDGGDTGELFF. The full variable domain, its missing parts supplied by reference TRBV7-8 and TRBJ2-2, is GAGVSQSPRYKVAKRGQDVALRCDPISGHVSLFWYQQALGQGPEFLTYFQNEAQLDKSGLPSDRFFAERPEGSVSTLKIQRTQQEDSAVYLCASSPDGGDTGELFFGEGSRLTVL.

Of note for this clonotype: This sequence may be a read error, since a much larger clone differs from it by one base. The rearrangement uses TRBV27 and TRBJ2-1; no clear D gene. The germline V gene encodes CDR1 MNHEY and CDR2 SMNVEV (reference sequence). This CDR3 is built from 13 residues. CDR3 sequence: CASSSWPVNEQLF. The DNA of the CDR3 is TGTGCCAGCAGTTCCTGGCCCGTCAATGAGCAGCTCTTC.

Comment on this clonotype: With a much larger clone just one base away, this may be a read error. The chain couples TRBV7-2 to TRBJ2-2, with D uncertain. CDR1 is SGHTA, CDR2 FQGNSA, per germline. CDR3 length: 12 residues. Trimming shortened V by 6 bases and J by 7 bases, and 9 bases separated the two germline ends. The CDR3 sequence: CASRLKIGELFF. The CDR3 nucleotides are TGTGCCAGCAGATTAAAAATCGGGGAGCTGTTTTTT.

This clonotype came up many times. J is TRBJ2-7 and V is TRBV7-6; D is unresolved. V gave up 5 bases and J gave up 8 bases, with 16 bases separating them. Germline V gene data show CDR1 as SGHVS and CDR2 as FNYEAQ. The CDR3 length is 13 residues. As DNA, the CDR3 is TGTGCCAGCAGCCTCTCCCCAACAGCGAAGCAGTACTTC. Translation: CASSLSPTAKQYF.

The genes are TRBV28 and TRBJ2-5, with TRBD1 matching 10 bases. V was pared by 3 bases and J by 5 bases, with 6 bases of the junction left unmatched. CDR1 and CDR2 (germline): MDHEN, SYDVKM. The CDR3 runs 15 residues. This CDR3 reads CASSLLGTGDETQYF. The CDR3, as DNA: TGTGCCAGCAGTTTGCTCGGGACAGGGGACGAGACCCAGTACTTC. Together with reference TRBV28 and TRBJ2-5, the CDR3 gives the full variable domain: DVKVTQSSRYLVKRTGEKVFLECVQDMDHENMFWYRQDPGLGLRLIYFSYDVKMKEKGDIPEGYSVSREKKERFSLILESASTNQTSMYLCASSLLGTGDETQYFGPGTRLLVL.

This clonotype was seen repeatedly, ten times or more. V gene TRBV27 combines with J gene TRBJ2-1, with a possible D match to TRBD2 (5 bases). In germline, CDR1 is MNHEY, CDR2 SMNVEV (reference sequence). The V and J ends lost 11 bases and 4 bases respectively, with 12 bases between them. The CDR3 totals 12 residues. In nucleotides, the CDR3 is TGTGCCGTGCAGCGGACTTACAATGAGCAGTTCTTC. Protein sequence: CAVQRTYNEQFF.

About this clonotype: A much larger clone lies a single base off, so this may be a read error. The conserved phenylalanine or tryptophan normally closing the CDR3 is absent here, so this likely arose from a read error. The chain joins TRBV20-1 to TRBJ2-3, with D possibly being TRBD1 (5 bases). Germline CDR1 is DFQATT and CDR2 is SNEGSKA (reference sequence). V gave up 2 bases and J gave up 4 bases, with 19 bases separating them. CDR3 length: 16 residues. The CDR3 bases are TGCAGTGCTAGAACACCGGCAGGGAATAGGCCAGATACGCAGTATTCT. Its protein product is CSARTPAGNRPDTQYS.

The V and J genes are TRBV19 and TRBJ2-5; D might be TRBD1 (6 bases). With 1 base removed from V and 1 base from J, the gap between germline ends came to 10 bases. CDR1 and CDR2 from the germline V gene are LNHDA and SQIVND (reference sequence). The CDR3 contains 15 residues. The CDR3 sequence is CASSIGAGAQETQYF. The CDR3 DNA reads TGTGCCAGTAGTATAGGTGCAGGGGCCCAAGAGACCCAGTACTTC.

The chain couples TRBV5-1 to TRBJ1-4; TRBD1 might be the D (5 bases). The CDR3 has 14 residues. V was cut by 1 base and J by 8 bases, with 12 bases left in between. CDR1 is SGHRS and CDR2 is YFSETQ in the germline V gene. In DNA, the CDR3 is TGCGCCAGCAGCTTGTGGAGGGGAAAGGAAAAACTGTTTTTT. Protein product: CASSLWRGKEKLFF.